These T cell receptor beta chains were read from a single sample in a study of T cell responses to AZD1222 COVID-19 vaccine. TCRdb's copy holds only in-frame clones and misses some; the assay was immunoSEQ multiplex PCR. The sample holds over 150,000 clones; 85% to 90% are singletons and the top ten take around 4.5%. Material: peripheral blood, obtained 28 days after the second AZD1222 dose. These receptors were collected from an adult who received the AZD1222 COVID-19 vaccine. Each CDR3 is given with its conserved first and last residue. D genes are given only for firm matches. Clone sizes are given selectively: once, few, many, or a class where the clone is expanded.

v_gene,abundance,j_gene,len,d_gene,CDR3aa,CDR3nt
TRBV5-1,.,TRBJ1-4,15,.,CASSSSKGIGEKLFF,TGCGCCAGCAGCTCTTCGAAGGGTATTGGCGAAAAACTGTTTTTT
TRBV18,.,TRBJ1-5,12,.,CASSTGEQPQHF,TGTGCCAGCTCTACTGGAGAGCAGCCCCAGCATTTT
TRBV18,.,TRBJ1-1,16,.,CASSPLALPAVSEAFF,TGTGCCAGCTCACCCTTGGCCCTCCCGGCTGTTTCTGAAGCTTTCTTT
TRBV15,.,TRBJ1-2,14,.,CATSRDLQIYGYTF,TGTGCCACCAGCAGAGATCTACAGATCTATGGCTACACCTTC
TRBV30,.,TRBJ1-5,13,.,CAWSVQGGQPQHF,TGTGCCTGGAGTGTACAGGGAGGTCAGCCCCAGCATTTT
TRBV2,.,TRBJ1-4,15,TRBD1,CASGRGTGGIEKLFF,TGTGCCAGCGGACGCGGGACAGGGGGCATTGAAAAACTGTTTTTT
TRBV5-1,.,TRBJ1-2,13,TRBD1,CASSGEGQGRYTF,TGCGCCAGCAGCGGGGAGGGACAGGGCCGCTACACCTTC
TRBV5-6,.,TRBJ1-4,14,.,CASSLGGFGEKLFF,TGTGCCAGCAGCTTGGGGGGGTTTGGTGAAAAACTGTTTTTT
TRBV2,.,TRBJ1-2,15,.,CASSTRRDNLEGYTF,TGTGCCAGCAGTACCCGCCGGGACAACCTGGAGGGCTACACCTTC
TRBV11-2,.,TRBJ2-5,14,.,CASSPRQSQETQYF,TGTGCCAGCAGCCCCCGACAGAGCCAAGAGACCCAGTACTTC
TRBV19,.,TRBJ1-1,15,.,CASSITGAMNTEAFF,TGTGCCAGTAGTATTACCGGGGCCATGAACACTGAAGCTTTCTTT
TRBV7-2,.,TRBJ1-3,14,.,CASSFEASGNTIYF,TGTGCCAGCAGCTTCGAAGCCTCTGGAAACACCATATATTTT
TRBV5-4,once,TRBJ1-3,14,.,CASSLEGSGNTIYF,TGTGCCAGCAGCTTGGAAGGGTCCGGAAACACCATATATTTT
TRBV10-2,.,TRBJ2-1,16,TRBD1,CASSEPQNRDRALEFF,TGCGCCAGCAGTGAGCCCCAGAACCGGGACAGGGCCTTAGAGTTCTTC
TRBV5-1,.,TRBJ1-1,15,.,CASSLDYEVLTEAFF,TGCGCCAGCAGCTTGGATTATGAGGTGTTGACTGAAGCTTTCTTT
TRBV2,.,TRBJ2-3,17,TRBD2,CASSPGLAGGITDTQYF,TGTGCCAGCAGTCCGGGACTAGCGGGGGGGATCACAGATACGCAGTATTTT
TRBV7-6,.,TRBJ2-5,15,.,CASSLISTARETQYF,TGTGCCAGCAGCTTAATAAGCACGGCTCGGGAGACCCAGTACTTC
TRBV21-1,.,TRBJ1-1,15,.,CASSKGVFGGTEAFF,TGTGCCAGCAGCAAAGGGGTTTTCGGGGGGACTGAAGCTTTCTTT
TRBV5-4,.,TRBJ1-1,12,TRBD1,CASSPRTGIAFF,TGTGCCAGCAGCCCCCGGACAGGAATAGCTTTCTTT
TRBV6-4,.,TRBJ1-4,15,.,CASRESGEENEKLFF,TGTGCCAGCAGAGAATCAGGGGAGGAAAATGAAAAACTGTTTTTT
TRBV28,.,TRBJ2-1,15,.,CASSPGADNYNEQFF,TGTGCCAGCAGCCCGGGGGCAGACAATTACAATGAGCAGTTCTTC
TRBV27,.,TRBJ2-3,15,.,CASSLFYPPRDTQYF,TGTGCCAGCAGTTTATTTTACCCGCCGAGAGATACGCAGTATTTT
TRBV6-5,.,TRBJ1-6,16,TRBD1,CASSFLGQGYNSPLHF,TGTGCCAGCAGTTTCCTCGGACAGGGATATAATTCACCCCTCCACTTT
TRBV5-1,.,TRBJ2-5,12,.,CASTAYQETQYF,TGCGCCAGTACGGCGTATCAGGAGACCCAGTACTTC
TRBV6-5,.,TRBJ1-2,14,.,CASRPEWGGSGYTF,TGTGCCAGCAGACCTGAATGGGGGGGCTCCGGCTACACCTTC
TRBV16,.,TRBJ1-2,19,.,CASSQWEPETGRRGYGYTF,TGTGCCAGCAGCCAATGGGAACCAGAAACAGGGCGCCGGGGCTATGGCTACACCTTC
TRBV9,.,TRBJ2-7,14,.,CASSKQGFAYEQYF,TGTGCCAGCAGCAAACAGGGTTTTGCCTACGAGCAGTACTTC
TRBV12-5,.,TRBJ2-7,13,TRBD2,CASGLPSGEEQYF,TGTGCTAGTGGTTTGCCTAGCGGTGAGGAGCAGTACTTC
TRBV2,.,TRBJ1-2,13,.,CASSEGESYGYTF,TGTGCCAGCAGTGAAGGGGAGAGCTATGGCTACACCTTC
TRBV9,.,TRBJ2-3,18,TRBD2,CASSVEGQLAGTTDTQYF,TGTGCCAGCAGCGTAGAGGGTCAGCTAGCGGGAACCACAGATACGCAGTATTTT
TRBV7-9,.,TRBJ2-7,14,.,CASRRSDSSYEQYF,TGTGCCAGCAGACGCTCCGACAGCTCCTACGAGCAGTACTTC
TRBV14,.,TRBJ2-5,13,.,CASSHGTQETQYF,TGTGCCAGCAGCCATGGGACGCAAGAGACCCAGTACTTC
TRBV7-9,.,TRBJ1-3,12,TRBD1,CASDRGLNTIYF,TGTGCCAGTGACAGGGGTTTGAACACCATATATTTT
TRBV11-2,.,TRBJ1-2,15,.,CATQGGAAADYGYTF,TGTGCCACCCAGGGAGGTGCGGCGGCTGACTATGGCTACACCTTC
TRBV6-1,.,TRBJ1-1,17,.,CASSEAHPYILNTEAFF,TGTGCCAGCAGTGAAGCCCACCCGTACATCCTAAACACTGAAGCTTTCTTT
TRBV19,.,TRBJ2-7,13,TRBD2,CASSSGTGYEQYF,TGTGCCAGTAGCAGCGGGACTGGTTACGAGCAGTACTTC
TRBV18,.,TRBJ2-5,13,.,CASSPSRQETQYF,TGTGCCAGCTCACCATCCCGCCAAGAGACCCAGTACTTC
TRBV27,few,TRBJ2-1,15,TRBD1,CASSSDRGAYNEQFF,TGTGCCAGCAGTTCTGACAGGGGCGCCTACAATGAGCAGTTCTTC
TRBV10-1,.,TRBJ1-1,14,.,CASSPSVQSTEAFF,TGCGCCAGCAGTCCTTCGGTCCAGAGCACTGAAGCTTTCTTT
TRBV2,.,TRBJ2-7,14,.,CASRRGLSTYEQYF,TGTGCCAGCAGGAGGGGACTTTCCACCTACGAGCAGTACTTC
TRBV4-2,.,TRBJ2-7,15,.,CASSQDRDDSYEQYF,TGTGCCAGCAGCCAGGACCGGGACGACTCCTACGAGCAGTACTTC
TRBV18,once,TRBJ1-6,12,.,CASSPVNSPLHF,TGTGCCAGCTCACCCGTCAATTCACCCCTCCACTTT
TRBV9,.,TRBJ1-5,15,.,CASSVGGTSNQPQHF,TGTGCCAGCAGCGTAGGGGGGACAAGCAATCAGCCCCAGCATTTT
TRBV6-9,.,TRBJ1-3,16,.,CASSSTPAGGRNTIYF,TGTGCCAGCAGTTCTACTCCAGCCGGAGGCCGAAACACCATATATTTT
TRBV6-2/TRBV6-3,.,TRBJ1-3,14,.,CASSAGTFGGTIYF,TGTGCCAGCAGTGCTGGGACCTTCGGCGGCACCATATATTTT
TRBV6-5,.,TRBJ2-6,16,.,CASSYDQLSGANVLTF,TGTGCCAGCAGTTACGACCAACTTTCTGGGGCCAACGTCCTGACTTTC
TRBV7-9,.,TRBJ2-4,12,.,CASRAVKNIQYF,TGTGCCAGCAGGGCAGTCAAAAACATTCAGTACTTC
TRBV20-1,.,TRBJ1-2,15,.,CSASDVLWANYGYTF,TGCAGTGCTAGTGATGTTCTATGGGCTAACTATGGCTACACCTTC
TRBV18,.,TRBJ1-1,14,.,CASSPAGSNTEAFF,TGTGCCAGCTCACCAGCAGGGTCGAACACTGAAGCTTTCTTT
TRBV5-8,.,TRBJ1-5,15,.,CASSFGPQGLQPQHF,TGTGCCAGCAGCTTTGGTCCCCAAGGGCTTCAGCCCCAGCATTTT
TRBV7-2,.,TRBJ1-2,12,.,CASSLGSWGYTF,TGTGCCAGCAGCTTAGGGTCCTGGGGCTACACCTTC
TRBV5-1,.,TRBJ2-4,16,TRBD1,CASSLTGQIAKNIQYF,TGCGCCAGCAGCTTGACGGGACAGATAGCCAAAAACATTCAGTACTTC
TRBV5-1,.,TRBJ1-2,13,.,CASSLNLAGGYTF,TGCGCCAGCAGCTTGAACCTAGCGGGTGGCTACACCTTC
TRBV24-1,.,TRBJ1-2,12,.,CATSDWADGYTF,TGTGCCACCAGTGATTGGGCGGATGGCTACACCTTC
TRBV3-1/TRBV3-2,.,TRBJ1-1,13,TRBD1,CASSRETGGQAFF,TGTGCCAGCAGCCGAGAGACAGGGGGCCAAGCTTTCTTT
TRBV6-2/TRBV6-3,.,TRBJ2-3,18,TRBD1,CASSYSGGASRATDTQYF,TGTGCCAGCAGTTACTCAGGGGGCGCCTCCCGGGCCACAGATACGCAGTATTTT
TRBV7-2,once,TRBJ1-5,14,.,CASSPLTGNQPQHF,TGTGCCAGCAGCCCACTGACTGGGAATCAGCCCCAGCATTTT
TRBV5-8,.,TRBJ1-2,14,.,CASSLVQGFRGYTF,TGTGCCAGCAGCTTGGTGCAGGGGTTCCGTGGCTACACCTTC